The 4 T cell receptor beta chains given below trace back to one sample, sequenced in a study of blood T cell repertoires in COVID-19. Only in-frame clones appear in the TCRdb table, and some are missing; sequencing was by immunoSEQ multiplex PCR. The data show under 250,000 clones, with 80% to 90% seen just once and approximately 10% held by the top ten. The material sequenced was peripheral blood. The receptors stem from a man between 45 and 60 years old with active or convalescent COVID-19.

This CDR3 reads CASSLREGGNEQFF. The CDR3 DNA sequence: TGTGCCAGCAGCTTACGGGAGGGCGGGAATGAGCAGTTCTTC. The J gene is TRBJ2-1, the V gene TRBV7-3; 8 nucleotides line up with TRBD2. There are 14 residues in the CDR3. The germline gives CDR1 SGHTA, CDR2 FQGTGA. Trimming cost V 2 bases and J 7 bases; bases outside gene matches: 4.

The CDR3 protein is CASSAEAGPYQPQHF. CDR3 sequence (DNA): TGTGCCAGCAGCGCCGAGGCGGGCCCGTATCAGCCCCAGCATTTT. This chain links TRBV2 with TRBJ1-5; D uncertain. Deletions cut 6 bases from V and 5 bases from J, with 17 bases between. CDR1 SNHLY and CDR2 FYNNEI come from the germline V gene. The CDR3 contains 15 residues.

As concerns this clone: In the same sample, other DNA sequences code for this CDR3. This chain joins TRBV6-5 and TRBJ1-4; D not resolved. The V gene's germline CDR1 is MNHEY and CDR2 SVGAGI. CDR3 length: 16 residues. The germline V and J ends were trimmed by 0 bases and 0 bases, with 8 bases remaining between them. This CDR3 is CASSYSSGATNEKLFF. The DNA of the CDR3 is TGTGCCAGCAGTTACTCGAGCGGGGCAACTAATGAAAAACTGTTTTTT.

Comment on this clone: Within the sample, other DNA sequences also encode this same CDR3. This chain connects TRBV6-5 to TRBJ1-1; D is perhaps TRBD1 (6 bases). Trimming pared 2 bases from V and 1 base from J, leaving 8 bases between. Germline loops: CDR1 MNHEY, CDR2 SVGAGI. CDR3 length: 14 amino acids. The CDR3 DNA follows: TGTGCCAGCAGTTACGGGACACGGAACACTGAAGCTTTCTTT. Protein sequence: CASSYGTRNTEAFF.